A selection of T cell receptor beta chains follows, all from one sample in a study of OX40 agonist ivuxolimab in advanced cancers. Clones were read by immunoSEQ multiplex PCR, and TCRdb kept only the in-frame ones, dropping some. The sample contains approximately 59,000 clones, 88% of which appear only once. The specimen comprised CD4+ or CD8+ T cells sorted from blood, sampled in a trial of the OX40 agonist ivuxolimab. The receptors here all came from an adult with an advanced solid tumor such as melanoma, head and neck, liver or kidney cancer. CDR3s include the opening cysteine and the closing phenylalanine or tryptophan. The order of the fields is CDR3 length, clone size, V gene, J gene, D gene, CDR3 protein, CDR3 DNA. The D gene is left open where the match is weak. Only some rows state a clone size, as once, few, many or a class for expanded clones.

14	-	TRBV7-8	TRBJ2-1	TRBD1	CASSRDRVYNEQFF	TGTGCCAGCAGCAGAGACAGGGTCTACAATGAGCAGTTCTTC
12	-	TRBV11-2	TRBJ2-7	-	CASSPQGYEQYF	TGTGCCAGCAGCCCCCAGGGGTACGAGCAGTACTTC
16	-	TRBV30	TRBJ2-3	TRBD2	CAWSPGLAGVADTQYF	TGTGCCTGGAGTCCGGGACTAGCGGGAGTTGCAGATACGCAGTATTTT
13	-	TRBV30	TRBJ2-1	-	CAWMLNSYNEQFF	TGTGCCTGGATGCTCAACTCCTACAATGAGCAGTTCTTC
16	-	TRBV4-1	TRBJ1-4	TRBD1	CASSHRRTGANEKLFF	TGCGCCAGCAGCCACCGTCGGACAGGGGCTAATGAAAAACTGTTTTTT
17	few	TRBV18	TRBJ2-2	TRBD1	CASSPSLGGVLTGELFF	TGTGCCAGCTCACCATCCCTAGGGGGCGTCCTGACCGGGGAGCTGTTTTTT
15	-	TRBV5-6	TRBJ1-4	TRBD1	CASSGTGQLGEKLFF	TGTGCCAGCAGCGGGACGGGACAGCTTGGGGAAAAACTGTTTTTT
15	-	TRBV6-5	TRBJ1-2	-	CASSYSYGANYGYTF	TGTGCCAGCAGTTACTCTTATGGGGCTAACTATGGCTACACCTTC
12	-	TRBV7-8	TRBJ2-1	-	CASSRGTGEQFF	TGTGCCAGCAGTCGAGGAACAGGAGAGCAGTTCTTC
13	-	TRBV28	TRBJ2-3	-	CASTAGGMDTQYF	TGTGCCAGCACGGCAGGGGGGATGGATACGCAGTATTTT
16	-	TRBV5-5	TRBJ2-2	-	CASSSGRQPNTGELFF	TGTGCCAGCAGTTCTGGCCGACAGCCGAACACCGGGGAGCTGTTTTTT
13	-	TRBV30	TRBJ2-3	-	CAWSRDATDTQYF	TGTGCCTGGAGTAGGGACGCCACAGATACGCAGTATTTT
14	-	TRBV4-1	TRBJ1-2	-	CASSPGLVYYGYTF	TGCGCCAGCAGCCCGGGACTGGTTTATTATGGCTACACCTTC
18	-	TRBV5-7	TRBJ2-1	-	CASSFPITGFTSYNEQFF	TGTGCCAGCAGTTTTCCTATTACAGGGTTCACTTCCTACAATGAGCAGTTCTTC
19	-	TRBV4-3	TRBJ2-3	TRBD2	CASSQDWLAGGSETDTQYF	TGCGCCAGCAGCCAAGACTGGCTAGCGGGAGGCTCAGAGACAGATACGCAGTATTTT
12	-	TRBV5-4	TRBJ1-1	-	CASSFFDKEAFF	TGTGCCAGCAGCTTTTTTGACAAAGAAGCTTTCTTT
15	-	TRBV11-3	TRBJ2-3	TRBD1	CASSLQGAYTDTQYF	TGTGCCAGCAGCCTACAGGGGGCCTACACAGATACGCAGTATTTT
14	-	TRBV6-1	TRBJ2-7	-	CASSEGLLGYEQYF	TGTGCCAGCAGTGAAGGTCTGTTAGGCTACGAGCAGTACTTC
16	-	TRBV28	TRBJ2-1	TRBD2	CASFSQTSGGTNEQFF	TGTGCCAGCTTCTCGCAGACTAGCGGGGGGACGAATGAGCAGTTCTTC
15	-	TRBV27	TRBJ1-2	TRBD1	CASSFRDRGMNGYTF	TGTGCCAGCAGTTTCCGGGACAGGGGAATGAATGGCTACACCTTC
13	-	TRBV5-4	TRBJ2-5	TRBD1	CARPGQDKETQYF	TGTGCCAGGCCGGGACAGGACAAAGAGACCCAGTACTTC
12	-	TRBV5-4	TRBJ2-5	TRBD2	CASSEGGRTQYF	TGTGCCAGCAGCGAGGGAGGGCGAACCCAGTACTTC